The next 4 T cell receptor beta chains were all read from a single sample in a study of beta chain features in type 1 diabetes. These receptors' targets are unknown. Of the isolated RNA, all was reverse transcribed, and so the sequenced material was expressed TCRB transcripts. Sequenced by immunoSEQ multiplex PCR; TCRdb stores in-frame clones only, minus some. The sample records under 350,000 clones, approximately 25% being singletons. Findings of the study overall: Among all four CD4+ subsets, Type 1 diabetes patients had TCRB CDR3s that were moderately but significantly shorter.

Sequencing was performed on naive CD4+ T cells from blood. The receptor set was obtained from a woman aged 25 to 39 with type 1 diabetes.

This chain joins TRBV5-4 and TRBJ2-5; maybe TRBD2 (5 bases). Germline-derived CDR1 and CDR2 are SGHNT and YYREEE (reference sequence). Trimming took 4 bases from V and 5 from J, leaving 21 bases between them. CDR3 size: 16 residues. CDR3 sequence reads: CASSRRLGPSSETQYF. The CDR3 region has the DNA TGTGCCAGCAGCCGTCGACTGGGTCCTAGCTCGGAGACCCAGTACTTC.

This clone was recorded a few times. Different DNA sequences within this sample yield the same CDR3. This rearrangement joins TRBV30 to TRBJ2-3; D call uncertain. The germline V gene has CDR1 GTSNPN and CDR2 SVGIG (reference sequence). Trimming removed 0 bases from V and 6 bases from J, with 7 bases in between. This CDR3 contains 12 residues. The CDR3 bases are TGTGCCTGGAGTGTACTGTCCGATACGCAGTATTTT. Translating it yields CAWSVLSDTQYF.

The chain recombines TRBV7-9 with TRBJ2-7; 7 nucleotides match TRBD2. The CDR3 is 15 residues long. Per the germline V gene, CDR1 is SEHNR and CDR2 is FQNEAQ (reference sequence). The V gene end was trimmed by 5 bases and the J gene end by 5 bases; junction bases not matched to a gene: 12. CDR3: CASSPRASGSHEQYF. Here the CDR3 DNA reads TGTGCCAGCAGCCCTCGGGCTAGCGGCAGCCACGAGCAGTACTTC.

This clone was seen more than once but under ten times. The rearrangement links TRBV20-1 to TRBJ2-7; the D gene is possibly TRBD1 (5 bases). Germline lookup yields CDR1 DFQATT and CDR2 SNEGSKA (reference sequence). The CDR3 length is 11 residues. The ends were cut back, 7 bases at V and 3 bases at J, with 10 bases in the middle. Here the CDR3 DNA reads TGCAGTGGATACAGGAACTACGAGCAGTACTTC. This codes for CSGYRNYEQYF.